The 22 T cell receptor beta chains given below trace back to one sample, sequenced in a study of patients and donors after allogeneic stem cell transplantation (TCRdb year 2020). To prepare the library, RT-PCR was applied. The data were produced on a NextSeq 550. TCRdb reprocessed the public reads (quality trimming at Q25 with fastp, clone calling with MiXCR) and kept in-frame beta chains. Duplicate CDR3 protein sequences are folded into a single record with the most common DNA and genes. The sample profile shows about 160,000 distinct CDR3 sequences; about two fifths of them were found once. Around 50% of the sample goes to the ten largest clones. The sequenced sample was blood, either unsorted or a sorted T cell fraction (not recorded which). All receptors come from a human donor who was either an allogeneic HSCT recipient or a stem cell or donor lymphocyte infusion donor (not recorded which). It is not recorded whose cells these are; they may come from a transplant donor.

This clonotype was found a few times. The rearrangement uses TRBV12-3 or TRBV12-4 and TRBJ1-1, with a weak D call TRBD1 (5 bases). Trimming took 5 bases from V and 4 from J, leaving 14 bases between them. The CDR3 spans 14 residues. CDR3 in amino acids: CASSRDPWGTEAFF. CDR3 DNA sequence: TGTGCCAGCAGTAGGGACCCATGGGGCACTGAAGCTTTCTTT.

This clonotype was observed a handful of times. The chain links TRBV10-2 to TRBJ1-1; 10 bases line up with TRBD1. CDR1 is WSHSY and CDR2 is SAAADI in the germline V gene. This CDR3 is 14 amino acids long. V shed 6 bases, J shed 2 bases, and the junction held 3 bases outside the gene matches. CDR3 amino acids: CASRRDRGNTEAFF. CDR3 sequence (DNA): TGCGCCAGCAGACGGGACAGGGGAAACACTGAAGCTTTCTTT.

The chain links TRBV7-9 to TRBJ1-1, with a possible D match to TRBD1 (5 bases). Trimming left V 10 bases short and J 1 base short, with 10 bases between. From germline, CDR1 is SEHNR and CDR2 FQNEAQ (reference sequence). This CDR3 region has 12 residues. In DNA, the CDR3 is TGTGCCATCTTCGGGGCGAACACTGAAGCTTTCTTT. It codes for CAIFGANTEAFF.

V gene TRBV24-1 combines with J gene TRBJ2-3; a possible D gene is TRBD1 (6 bases). The CDR3 has 14 amino acids. CDR1 is KGHDR and CDR2 is SFDVKD in the germline V gene. Trimming shortened V by 7 bases and J by 2 bases, and 12 bases separated the two germline ends. CDR3: CATRAGVFTDTQYF. CDR3 nucleotides: TGTGCCACCAGGGCAGGGGTCTTCACAGATACGCAGTATTTT.

The chain couples TRBV5-1 to TRBJ1-2; unclear D gene. From germline, CDR1 is SGHRS and CDR2 YFSETQ. Trimming pared 6 bases from V and 0 bases from J, leaving 15 bases between. The CDR3 is 15 amino acids. This chain's CDR3 is CASTRVSVPNYGYTF. CDR3 DNA: TGCGCCAGCACAAGGGTGTCAGTGCCTAACTATGGCTACACCTTC.

This chain links TRBV5-1 with TRBJ2-2; a possible D gene is TRBD1 (5 bases). CDR3 length equals 14 residues. The germline CDR1 and CDR2 sequences are SGHRS and YFSETQ. Trimming stripped 7 bases from V and 0 bases from J, with 10 bases between. The CDR3 nucleotides read TGCGCCAGCTCGGAAGGGGCGAACACCGGGGAGCTGTTTTTT. It specifies CASSEGANTGELFF.

This clonotype was observed a handful of times. For the CDR3, the DNA is TGTGCCAGCAGTTTTGCAGGGGGCGCCATCTATGGCTACACCTTC. Its translation: CASSFAGGAIYGYTF. The chain has TRBV12-3 or TRBV12-4 and TRBJ1-2, with 8 bases fitting TRBD1. V shed 3 bases and J 4 bases; nucleotides not matched to a gene: 7. The CDR3 sequence is 15 residues long.

This clonotype has just a few counts. The V call is TRBV7-6, the J call TRBJ1-5; tentative D call: TRBD1 (5 bases). V was cut by 1 base and J by 6 bases, with 10 bases left in between. Germline V gene lookup returns CDR1 SGHVS and CDR2 FNYEAQ. This CDR3 has 14 amino acids. In DNA form, the CDR3 reads TGTGCCAGCAGCTTAGGGGAAGGGGTTCAGCCCCAGCATTTT. It codes for CASSLGEGVQPQHF.

The rearrangement joins TRBV7-2 to TRBJ2-5; no clear D. The ends were cut back, 5 bases at V and 5 bases at J, with 9 bases in the middle. From germline, CDR1 is SGHTA and CDR2 FQGNSA. The CDR3 length is 12 residues. CDR3 bases: TGTGCCAGCAGCGTATGGCCGGAGACCCAGTACTTC. Amino acids: CASSVWPETQYF.

This clonotype was picked up a small number of times. The J gene is TRBJ2-7, the V gene TRBV20-1, with D unclear. Trimming took off 0 bases at V and 0 bases at J, with 9 bases between the two ends. Germline V lookup: CDR1 DFQATT, CDR2 SNEGSKA (reference sequence). CDR3 length: 14 amino acids. The CDR3 loop is CSARDGVTSYEQYF. The CDR3 DNA follows: TGCAGTGCTAGAGATGGCGTAACCTCCTACGAGCAGTACTTC.

V usage is TRBV27 and J usage is TRBJ1-6, with 8 bases matching TRBD1. The CDR3 extends over 15 amino acids. Per the germline V gene, CDR1 is MNHEY and CDR2 is SMNVEV (reference sequence). After removal of 2 bases from V and 7 bases from J, the junction contained 4 bases not matched to a gene. CDR3 sequence (DNA): TGTGCCAGCAGTTTAGTGGACAGGGAGAATTCACCCCTCCACTTT. Its translation is CASSLVDRENSPLHF.

The gene calls are TRBV20-1 and TRBJ1-4; D is uncertain. This CDR3 is 13 amino acids long. Trimming took 6 bases from V and 4 from J, leaving 12 bases between them. Per the germline V gene, CDR1 is DFQATT and CDR2 is SNEGSKA (reference sequence). DNA of the CDR3: TGCAGTGCGACGGACGGCCGTAATGAAAAACTGTTTTTT. Protein sequence: CSATDGRNEKLFF.

The chain links TRBV12-3 or TRBV12-4 to TRBJ2-2; D is undetermined. Trimming cost V 6 bases and J 6 bases, with 11 bases left between them. The CDR3 is 13 residues long. This CDR3 reads CASSLTVPGELFF. Written as DNA, the CDR3 is TGTGCCAGCAGCCTCACGGTTCCCGGGGAGCTGTTTTTT.

This clonotype appeared once. V and J are TRBV20-1 and TRBJ2-1; 8 bases agree with TRBD2. V was pared by 0 bases and J by 5 bases, with 9 bases of the junction left unmatched. Germline-derived CDR1 and CDR2 are DFQATT and SNEGSKA (reference sequence). This CDR3 is built from 16 residues. The CDR3 bases are TGCAGTGCTAGAGATTTCCGGGGGGGCCGCGACAATGAGCAGTTCTTC. Translation: CSARDFRGGRDNEQFF.

A few counts support this clonotype. V usage is TRBV2 and J usage is TRBJ1-2; D gene unclear. V was pared by 3 bases and J by 3 bases, with 8 bases between. This CDR3 spans 13 amino acids. Germline lookup yields CDR1 SNHLY and CDR2 FYNNEI. CDR3 amino acids: CASSDPDYYGYTF. The CDR3 nucleotides read TGTGCCAGCAGTGATCCCGATTACTATGGCTACACCTTC.

J is TRBJ1-5 and V is TRBV7-8; 9 bases map to TRBD1. Per germline, CDR1 SGHVS and CDR2 FQNEAQ. Germline trimming cut 5 bases from V and 6 bases from J; bases unmatched to any gene: 11. The CDR3 contains 16 residues. This chain's CDR3 is CASSTYRGRRIQPQHF. In DNA form, the CDR3 reads TGTGCCAGCAGCACTTACAGGGGGCGAAGGATTCAGCCCCAGCATTTT.

Written as DNA, the CDR3 is TGTGCCAGCAGTTTATGGGACGGTCGCTCCTACAATGAGCAGTTCTTC. Encoded protein: CASSLWDGRSYNEQFF. The chain recombines TRBV12-3 or TRBV12-4 with TRBJ2-1, with D tentatively TRBD1 or TRBD2 (5 bases each). Trimming stripped 2 bases from V and 0 bases from J, with 11 bases between. This CDR3 region has 16 residues.

V is TRBV20-1 and J is TRBJ2-1; a possible D gene is TRBD2 (6 bases). This CDR3 contains 16 residues. Germline lookup yields CDR1 DFQATT and CDR2 SNEGSKA (reference sequence). Trimming shortened V by 6 bases and J by 1 base, and 19 bases separated the two germline ends. The CDR3 DNA is TGCAGTGCCCCCAATCGGGGGTGGGGTTCCTACAATGAGCAGTTCTTC. Its translation is CSAPNRGWGSYNEQFF.

V usage is TRBV28 and J usage is TRBJ2-1, with D tentatively TRBD2 (6 bases). Germline-derived CDR1 and CDR2 are MDHEN and SYDVKM. This CDR3 comprises 12 residues. V was cut by 6 bases and J by 15 bases, with 18 bases left in between. The CDR3 here is CASSPVVGGGFF. The CDR3 DNA reads TGTGCCAGCAGCCCGGTTGTTGGGGGAGGGTTCTTC.

The V gene is TRBV29-1, the J gene TRBJ1-1, with D possibly being TRBD1 (6 bases). Between the trimmed V and J ends, which lost 6 bases and 3 bases, there was a span of 17 bases. The CDR3 extends over 14 amino acids. Looked up from germline, CDR1 is SQVTM and CDR2 is ANQGSEA. CDR3 sequence (DNA): TGCAGCGTCCGGTTGGGGGGCGTGGACACTGAAGCTTTCTTT. Its protein product is CSVRLGGVDTEAFF.

The chain is built from TRBV20-1 and TRBJ2-7; perhaps TRBD1 as D (6 bases). The CDR3 has 12 amino acids. Germline values: CDR1 DFQATT, CDR2 SNEGSKA (reference sequence). The V end was cut by 3 bases, the J end by 11 bases, with 17 bases between. DNA of the CDR3: TGCAGTGCTAGCCCGGACAGAGTGAGGGAGTACTTC. Amino acids: CSASPDRVREYF.

V and J are TRBV7-9 and TRBJ1-3, with D unresolved. There are 12 residues in the CDR3. From germline, CDR1 is SEHNR and CDR2 FQNEAQ (reference sequence). V gave up 2 bases and J gave up 4 bases, with 3 bases separating them. The CDR3 DNA reads TGTGCCAGCAGCTTACAAGGAAACACCATATATTTT. This sequence encodes CASSLQGNTIYF.